The 26 T cell receptor beta chains listed next were all sequenced from one sample in a study of shared clonotypes between healthy human individuals. The data were produced by immunoSEQ multiplex PCR, yet TCRdb's version contains in-frame clones alone and is incomplete. The sample has approximately 500,000 clones, 90% to 96% seen once; the top ten hold less than 0.06%. The sample was naive CD4+ T cells sorted from blood. Stated subset: CD45RA+ positively selected. Receptor source: a woman aged 25 to 39 in good health.

This clone was found once. This chain uses TRBV28 with TRBJ1-4; no firm D call. V lost 6 bases, J lost 3 bases, and 14 bases lay in between. CDR3 length: 15 amino acids. Germline V lookup: CDR1 MDHEN, CDR2 SYDVKM. In DNA form, the CDR3 reads TGTGCCAGCAGCTTGAGGACCGTCGCTAATGAAAAACTGTTTTTT. Translated: CASSLRTVANEKLFF. The variable domain in full, with the rest retrieved from reference TRBV28 and TRBJ1-4, is DVKVTQSSRYLVKRTGEKVFLECVQDMDHENMFWYRQDPGLGLRLIYFSYDVKMKEKGDIPEGYSVSREKKERFSLILESASTNQTSMYLCASSLRTVANEKLFFGSGTQLSVL.

V usage is TRBV7-6 and J usage is TRBJ2-2, with D possibly matching TRBD1 (6 bases). CDR1 SGHVS and CDR2 FNYEAQ come from the germline V gene. The CDR3 has 17 amino acids. The ends were cut back, 5 bases at V and 8 bases at J, with 24 bases in the middle. The CDR3 DNA follows: TGTGCCAGCAGCGTTTTGACCGGGACACGGAATATGGGGGAGCTGTTTTTT. Translation: CASSVLTGTRNMGELFF.

The rearrangement links TRBV11-2 to TRBJ1-2; a possible D gene is TRBD1 (5 bases). The CDR3 is 12 residues long. The ends were cut back, 6 bases at V and 6 bases at J, with 11 bases in the middle. Germline CDR1 is SGHAT and CDR2 is FQNNGV. In DNA form, the CDR3 reads TGTGCCAGCAGTCAGGGACTAAATGGCTACACCTTC. Protein sequence: CASSQGLNGYTF.

The genes are TRBV4-2 and TRBJ2-1; D remains unclear. The CDR3 loop spans 16 amino acids. The V gene's germline CDR1 is LGHNA and CDR2 YNFKEQ. Trimming shortened V by 0 bases and J by 0 bases, and 9 bases separated the two germline ends. CDR3 DNA sequence: TGTGCCAGCAGCCAAGAGACCTGGAGCTCCTACAATGAGCAGTTCTTC. Its protein is CASSQETWSSYNEQFF.

This clone appeared once. V and J are TRBV5-4 and TRBJ2-5, with TRBD2 identical over 11 bases. CDR3 length: 14 amino acids. The V gene end was trimmed by 5 bases and the J gene end by 4 bases; junction bases not matched to a gene: 4. The V gene's germline CDR1 is SGHNT and CDR2 YYREEE (reference sequence). CDR3 loop: CASSYGLAGETQYF. Here the CDR3 DNA reads TGTGCCAGCAGTTACGGACTAGCGGGAGAGACCCAGTACTTC.

This chain links TRBV15 with TRBJ1-1; no clear D gene. In germline, CDR1 is LNHNV, CDR2 YYDKDF (reference sequence). There are 14 residues in the CDR3. V was trimmed by 5 bases and J by 10 bases, leaving 20 bases between them. The chain's CDR3 is CATSDTDGRPGAFF. DNA for the CDR3: TGTGCCACCAGCGACACGGACGGGCGGCCCGGAGCTTTCTTT.

V is TRBV28 and J is TRBJ1-2; 9 bases are shared with TRBD1. J gave up 6 bases and V 5 bases, and 7 bases lay outside the gene matches. The CDR3 runs to 14 residues. Germline V gives CDR1 MDHEN, CDR2 SYDVKM. The CDR3 spells CASSPWDRVHGYTF. DNA for the CDR3: TGTGCCAGCAGTCCCTGGGACAGGGTTCATGGCTACACCTTC.

This chain joins TRBV27 and TRBJ1-6; D may be TRBD1 (6 bases). The V gene lost 6 bases and the J gene lost 7 bases, with 16 bases spanning the gap. The CDR3 loop spans 15 amino acids. From germline, CDR1 is MNHEY and CDR2 SMNVEV (reference sequence). CDR3 in amino acids: CASREQGPGNSPLHF. The CDR3 bases are TGTGCCAGCAGAGAACAGGGCCCGGGGAATTCACCCCTCCACTTT.

V is TRBV5-1 and J is TRBJ2-7; 7 positions agree with TRBD1. The CDR3 is made up of 14 amino acids. The germline CDR1 and CDR2 sequences are SGHRS and YFSETQ. J lost 5 bases, V lost 4 bases, and 9 bases had no gene match. The CDR3: CASSPTTGTNEQYF. CDR3 nucleotides: TGCGCCAGCAGCCCAACGACAGGGACGAACGAGCAGTACTTC.

The V gene is TRBV29-1, the J gene TRBJ1-4, with a weak D call TRBD1 (5 bases). This CDR3 contains 15 residues. Germline CDR1 and CDR2: SQVTM and ANQGSEA. Between the trimmed V and J ends, which lost 0 bases and 1 base, there was a span of 9 bases. This chain's CDR3 is CSVEEGGGTNEKLFF. DNA of the CDR3: TGCAGCGTTGAAGAGGGTGGGGGAACTAATGAAAAACTGTTTTTT.

CDR3 protein: CASRIGGSNGYTF. In nucleotides, the CDR3 is TGTGCCAGCAGAATAGGGGGCAGCAATGGCTACACCTTC. The chain couples TRBV2 to TRBJ1-2, with TRBD1 matching over 7 bases. CDR3 length: 13 amino acids. Trimming cost V 6 bases and J 6 bases; bases outside gene matches: 7. The germline V gene has CDR1 SNHLY and CDR2 FYNNEI.

The V call is TRBV10-3, the J call TRBJ1-2, with D unclear. The germline V gene has CDR1 ENHRY and CDR2 SYGVKD. Trimming pared 2 bases from V and 6 bases from J, leaving 7 bases between. The CDR3 has 12 residues. Here the CDR3 reads CAISETEDGYTF. The CDR3 bases are TGTGCCATCAGTGAGACGGAGGATGGCTACACCTTC.

This clone was seen once. The rearrangement uses TRBV5-1 and TRBJ2-5; 7 bases map to TRBD1. Trimming at V came to 4 bases and at J to 6 bases, leaving 12 bases not matched to a gene. This CDR3 is built from 15 residues. CDR1 and CDR2 from the germline V gene are SGHRS and YFSETQ. The CDR3 DNA sequence: TGCGCCAGCAGCCCAGCCCGGGACAGAGGCCAGACCCAGTACTTC. Protein: CASSPARDRGQTQYF.

This clone appeared once. The V and J genes are TRBV27 and TRBJ2-1; 9 bases fit TRBD2. The ends lost 2 bases at V and 7 bases at J; junction bases unmatched: 9. This CDR3 has 16 amino acids. Germline V CDR1 and CDR2: MNHEY, SMNVEV (reference sequence). CDR3 nucleotide sequence: TGTGCCAGCAGTTTAGGAGGCGGGAGGGCCTGGAATGAGCAGTTCTTC. Its protein product is CASSLGGGRAWNEQFF.

The J gene is TRBJ2-7, the V gene TRBV2, with 7 bases fitting TRBD1. The CDR3 consists of 14 residues. V shed 8 bases, J shed 1 base, and the junction held 8 bases outside the gene matches. The germline V gene has CDR1 SNHLY and CDR2 FYNNEI. CDR3 DNA: TGTGCCAGCCGATGGGACAGTGGGTCCTACGAGCAGTACTTC. It is translated as CASRWDSGSYEQYF.

The rearrangement uses TRBV21-1 and TRBJ2-7; the D segment call TRBD2 is taken from the table without a DNA check. TRBV21-1 is recorded as a pseudogene. CDR3 length equals 13 residues. This chain's CDR3 is CASRDSGRYEQYF. The CDR3 nucleotides are TGTGCCAGCAGAGATAGCGGGAGATACGAGCAGTACTTC.

V usage is TRBV27 and J usage is TRBJ2-2; 10 nucleotides align to TRBD1. V trimming: 4 bases; J trimming: 4 bases; junction bases outside the gene matches: 3. Germline CDR1 is MNHEY and CDR2 is SMNVEV (reference sequence). The CDR3 runs 15 residues. The CDR3 DNA reads as TGTGCCAGCAGTTCCGGGACAGGGGTCACCGGGGAGCTGTTTTTT. It codes for CASSSGTGVTGELFF.

The count of this clone is one. The V gene is TRBV7-9, the J gene TRBJ2-2; TRBD2 agrees at 9 bases. V lost 2 bases to trimming and J lost 6 bases; unmatched junction nucleotides: 7. The germline V gene has CDR1 SEHNR and CDR2 FQNEAQ (reference sequence). The CDR3 runs to 16 residues. As DNA, the CDR3 is TGTGCCAGCAGCTTACGGCCTAGCGGGATACCCGGGGAGCTGTTTTTT. It encodes CASSLRPSGIPGELFF.

The chain combines TRBV10-3 with TRBJ2-7; TRBD1 might be the D (5 bases). This CDR3 comprises 15 residues. The germline CDR1 and CDR2 sequences are ENHRY and SYGVKD. The V end was cut by 3 bases, the J end by 3 bases, with 15 bases between. The CDR3 coding sequence is TGTGCCATCAGTGAACAGACAGAGTACTTCTACGAGCAGTACTTC. Translating it yields CAISEQTEYFYEQYF.

The chain recombines TRBV6-1 with TRBJ2-7; 13 bases align to TRBD2. This CDR3 is 15 amino acids long. V shed 3 bases, J shed 6 bases, and the junction held 5 bases outside the gene matches. Germline V lookup: CDR1 MNHNS, CDR2 SASEGT. CDR3 DNA: TGTGCCAGCAGTGACCAACTAGCGGGAGGGCTCGAGCAGTACTTC. Its protein product is CASSDQLAGGLEQYF.

The gene calls are TRBV5-1 and TRBJ2-5; 9 nucleotides agree with TRBD2. This CDR3 has 15 amino acids. V shed 3 bases and J 4 bases; nucleotides not matched to a gene: 7. CDR1 and CDR2 (germline): SGHRS, YFSETQ. The CDR3 loop reads CASSSGLAYIETQYF. DNA of the CDR3: TGCGCCAGCAGCTCCGGACTAGCGTATATAGAGACCCAGTACTTC.

This chain links TRBV7-2 with TRBJ2-1, with D perhaps TRBD2 (5 bases). Germline CDR1 reads SGHTA; CDR2 reads FQGNSA. The V end lost 1 base, the J end lost 6 bases, and 16 bases lay between the germline ends. The CDR3 totals 16 residues. CDR3 sequence reads: CASSLDTGSGSNEQFF. CDR3 in DNA: TGTGCCAGCAGCTTAGATACGGGATCAGGAAGCAATGAGCAGTTCTTC. Full variable domain (outside the CDR3, taken from reference TRBV7-2 and TRBJ2-1): GAGVSQSPSNKVTEKGKDVELRCDPISGHTALYWYRQSLGQGLEFLIYFQGNSAPDKSGLPSDRFSAERTGGSVSTLTIQRTQQEDSAVYLCASSLDTGSGSNEQFFGPGTRLTVL.

This chain connects TRBV7-2 to TRBJ2-2, with a possible D match to TRBD2 (6 bases). The length of the CDR3 is 16 residues. Germline assignment: CDR1 SGHTA and CDR2 FQGNSA. Trimming stripped 5 bases from V and 0 bases from J, with 13 bases between. The CDR3 here is CASSLAGGANTGELFF. In DNA, the CDR3 is TGTGCCAGCAGCCTGGCCGGGGGAGCGAACACCGGGGAGCTGTTTTTT.

This clone appeared once. This chain uses TRBV19 with TRBJ1-2; D uncertain. This CDR3 comprises 15 residues. The germline V gene encodes CDR1 LNHDA and CDR2 SQIVND (reference sequence). Trimming cost V 4 bases and J 2 bases, with 14 bases left between them. The CDR3 DNA is TGTGCCAGTAGTACCCCGGGGAAATTGAACTATGGCTACACCTTC. Translation gives CASSTPGKLNYGYTF.

The J gene is TRBJ2-3, the V gene TRBV18, with 8 bases that match TRBD2. Germline-derived CDR1 and CDR2 are KGHSH and LQKENI. Trimming cost V 2 bases and J 3 bases; bases outside gene matches: 10. The CDR3 is made up of 17 amino acids. CDR3 loop: CASSPGGLAGSTDTQYF. The CDR3, as DNA: TGTGCCAGCTCACCAGGGGGTTTAGCGGGAAGTACAGATACGCAGTATTTT.

The V gene is TRBV21-1, the J gene TRBJ2-5; the D segment call TRBD1 is taken from the table without a DNA check. TRBJ2-7 matches the DNA end more closely, so the J call is doubtful. TRBV21-1 is recorded as a pseudogene. This CDR3 is built from 14 residues. The CDR3 coding sequence is TGTGCCAGCAGCAAAGAGGGGACAGGGGACGAGCAGTACTTC. Its protein product is CASSKEGTGDEQYF.